The rows below give T cell receptor beta chains drawn from one sample of a study of beta chain features in type 1 diabetes. Data came from immunoSEQ multiplex PCR; TCRdb stores just in-frame clones and leaves some out. The sample has roughly 370,000 clones, more than 11% seen once. The sample consisted of naive CD4+ T cells from blood. The receptors come from a man aged 25-45 years in good health. The CDR3 runs from the conserved cysteine through the conserved F or W.

cdr3_aa | j_call | v_call
CASSFMRGRNSPLHF | TRBJ1-6 | TRBV7-9
CASRLAGGRYNEQFF | TRBJ2-1 | TRBV7-2
CASSSTTLKGGTEAFF | TRBJ1-1 | TRBV7-6
CASSALGAYTDTQYF | TRBJ2-3 | TRBV9
CASSHRAAGTDTQYF | TRBJ2-3 | TRBV7-2
CASSHGLAWHEQFF | TRBJ2-1 | TRBV11-2
CSGGTNTEAFF | TRBJ1-1 | TRBV29-1
CASTPKGPRPQHF | TRBJ1-5 | TRBV6-6
CASSPTRGTVETQYF | TRBJ2-5 | TRBV2
CASSPRGPLAGVNFRYEQFF | TRBJ2-1 | TRBV7-8
CASSLGVLPETQYF | TRBJ2-5 | TRBV7-9
CAWNRGEKHEKLFF | TRBJ1-4 | TRBV30
CASRRTGGIEAFF | TRBJ1-1 | TRBV13
CSARYGDTQYF | TRBJ2-3 | TRBV20-1
CAWSRRRENTEAFF | TRBJ1-1 | TRBV30
CASSLSLAGTYEQYF | TRBJ2-7 | TRBV5-4
CASKADRGAYNEQFF | TRBJ2-1 | TRBV6-5
CASSQSEGDSYEQYF | TRBJ2-7 | TRBV23-1
CASSDLRGTDTQYF | TRBJ2-3 | TRBV25-1
CASSSDPLIGKNIQYF | TRBJ2-4 | TRBV7-6
CASRPAGLAPRTDTQYF | TRBJ2-3 | TRBV27
CASSSVTGEGDTEAFF | TRBJ1-1 | TRBV6-5
CASSVGLAGGYNEQFF | TRBJ2-1 | TRBV9
CASSVRDRVGETQYF | TRBJ2-5 | TRBV9
CASSRRLAQSYNEQFF | TRBJ2-1 | TRBV7-2
CASSGTIGGYTF | TRBJ1-2 | TRBV2
CASSVAARGYNEQFF | TRBJ2-1 | TRBV9
CASSLTGGTYEQYF | TRBJ2-7 | TRBV27
CATSRVGGLETEAFF | TRBJ1-1 | TRBV15